This T cell receptor (beta chain) is from a study of blood T cell repertoires in COVID-19. Across the whole study: T cells, B-cell-depleted T cells, or PBMCs supplied cDNA or gDNA.

This table comes from immunoSEQ multiplex PCR, and its TCRdb copy is limited to in-frame clones, with some not included. The table lists 150,000 to 200,000 clones, roughly 89% of them singletons. Germline V lookup: CDR1 LGHNA, CDR2 YNFKEQ. The V segment lost 5 bases and the J segment 6 bases; nucleotides outside the gene matches: 6. CDR3 length: 16 amino acids. The chain has TRBV4-2 and TRBJ2-2; 13 nucleotides agree with TRBD2. The sequence derives from a woman between 18 and 30 years old who had recovered from COVID-19. The specimen sequenced was peripheral blood. The CDR3 sequence: CASSALAGGPAGELFF. In DNA form, the CDR3 reads TGTGCCAGCAGCGCACTAGCGGGAGGGCCCGCCGGGGAGCTGTTTTTT.